The entry below describes one TCR beta chain. These data come from a study of cytomegalovirus exposure and HLA in healthy donors. Sequencing used immunoSEQ multiplex PCR; TCRdb keeps in-frame clones, though not all of them. The sample contains 150,000 to 200,000 clones, less than 85% of which appear only once. This CDR3 is built from 14 residues. The trim removed 2 bases at V and 8 bases at J, leaving 6 bases unmatched. CDR1 is SGHRS, CDR2 YFSETQ, per germline. The receptor comes from a man aged 18-30 years in good health and CMV-seropositive. Specimen: PBMCs. This chain links TRBV5-1 with TRBJ1-4; 7 bases line up with TRBD1. The CDR3 nucleotides are TGCGCCAGCAGCTTCGACAGGGAAGGAGAAAAACTGTTTTTT. The encoded protein is CASSFDREGEKLFF.